A single T cell receptor (beta chain) is shown here with its context. This sample was included in a study of blood T cell repertoires in COVID-19. Study summary: Sources were T cells, B-cell-depleted T cells, or PBMCs; the material itself was cDNA or gDNA.

Seattle's cohort entered during active infection and was followed longitudinally. Authors' methods: Amplification of reference gene primers was used by the study to estimate nucleated cell counts. Measured with immunoSEQ multiplex PCR; TCRdb has only the in-frame clones, and not every one. The V and J calls and the clone size are those of that table, but D and trimming were determined from the DNA. The sample shows 300,000 to 350,000 clones, over 75% of them seen only once. Trimming at V came to 10 bases and at J to 5 bases, leaving 13 bases not matched to a gene. Germline CDR1 LNHDA, CDR2 SQIVND (reference sequence). The CDR3 runs 14 residues.

The chain couples TRBV19 to TRBJ1-1, with 7 positions matching TRBD1. Sequenced input: peripheral blood. This clonotype was obtained from a woman in her twenties or thirties with COVID-19, enrolled during active disease. DNA of the CDR3: TGTGCCACCGTGACTAAGGGGGCGGGGACTGAAGCTTTCTTT. It is translated as CATVTKGAGTEAFF.